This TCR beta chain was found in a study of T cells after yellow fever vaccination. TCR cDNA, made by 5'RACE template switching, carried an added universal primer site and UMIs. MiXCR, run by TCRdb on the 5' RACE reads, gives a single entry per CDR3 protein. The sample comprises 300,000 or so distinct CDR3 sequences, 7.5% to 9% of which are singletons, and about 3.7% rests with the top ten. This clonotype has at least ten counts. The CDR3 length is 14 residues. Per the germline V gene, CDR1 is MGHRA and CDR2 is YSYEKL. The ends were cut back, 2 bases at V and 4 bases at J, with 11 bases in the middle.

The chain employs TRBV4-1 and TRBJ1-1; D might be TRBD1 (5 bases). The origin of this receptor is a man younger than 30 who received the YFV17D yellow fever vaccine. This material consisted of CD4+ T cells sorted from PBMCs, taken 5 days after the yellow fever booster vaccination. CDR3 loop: CASSQPTGGTEAFF. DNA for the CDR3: TGCGCCAGCAGCCAACCGACGGGGGGCACTGAAGCTTTCTTT.